The sequence of this T cell receptor beta chain was determined in a study of CD8 T cells in ankylosing spondylitis. Study-wide results and limits: Significant enrichment of disease-linked clones was reported in matched ankylosing spondylitis synovial fluid.

Comments on this clonotype: Its matching antigen is unknown.

TCR beta libraries were made by quantitative 5'-RACE with molecular barcodes. TCRdb passed the 5' RACE reads through MiXCR, listing each CDR3 protein once. The sample contains a few hundred thousand distinct CDR3 sequences, around 10% of which appear only once. This clonotype was obtained from a female donor with ankylosing spondylitis or in good health (not recorded which). Sequenced sample: blood, either unsorted or a sorted T cell fraction (not recorded which).

CDR3 sequence (DNA): TGTGCCAGCGGATCTGCCGGGACAGGAAATGAAAAACTGTTTTTT. It codes for CASGSAGTGNEKLFF. This chain joins TRBV27 and TRBJ1-4; 8 bases fit TRBD1. The V segment lost 8 bases and the J segment 5 bases; nucleotides outside the gene matches: 10. Germline CDR1 is MNHEY and CDR2 is SMNVEV (reference sequence). The CDR3 contains 15 residues.